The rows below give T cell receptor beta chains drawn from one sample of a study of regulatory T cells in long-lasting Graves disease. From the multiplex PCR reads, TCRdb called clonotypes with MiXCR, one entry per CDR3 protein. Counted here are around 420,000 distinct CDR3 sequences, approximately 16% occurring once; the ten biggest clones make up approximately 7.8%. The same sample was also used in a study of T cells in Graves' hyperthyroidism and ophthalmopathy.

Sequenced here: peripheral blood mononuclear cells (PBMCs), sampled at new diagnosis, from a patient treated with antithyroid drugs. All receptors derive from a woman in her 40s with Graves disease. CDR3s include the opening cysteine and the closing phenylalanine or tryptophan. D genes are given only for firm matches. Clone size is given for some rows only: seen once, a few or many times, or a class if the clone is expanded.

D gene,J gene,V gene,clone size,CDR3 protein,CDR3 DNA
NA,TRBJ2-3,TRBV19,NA,CASSIATDTDTQYF,TGTGCCAGTAGTATAGCCACGGATACAGATACGCAGTATTTT
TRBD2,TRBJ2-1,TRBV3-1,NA,CASRTSGRGNEQFF,TGTGCCAGCAGGACTAGCGGGAGGGGGAATGAGCAGTTCTTC
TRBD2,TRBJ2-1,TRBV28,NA,CASTTSGRINEQFF,TGTGCCAGCACGACTAGCGGGAGGATCAATGAGCAGTTCTTC
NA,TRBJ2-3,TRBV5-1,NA,CASSSEGSSTDTQYF,TGCGCCAGCAGCTCGGAGGGCTCTAGCACAGATACGCAGTATTTT
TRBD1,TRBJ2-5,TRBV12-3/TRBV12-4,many,CASSSGTGLETQYF,TGTGCCAGCAGTTCCGGGACAGGGTTAGAGACCCAGTACTTC
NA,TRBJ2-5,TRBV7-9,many,CASSLVVLETQYF,TGTGCCAGCAGCTTAGTTGTGTTGGAGACCCAGTACTTC
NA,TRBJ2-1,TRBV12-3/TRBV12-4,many,CASSLLQEQFF,TGTGCCAGCAGTTTACTCCAAGAGCAGTTCTTC
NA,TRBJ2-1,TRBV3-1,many,CASSTPSDEQFF,TGTGCCAGCAGCACCCCGTCGGATGAGCAGTTCTTC
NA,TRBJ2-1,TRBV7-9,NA,CASSLGRRSSSYNEQFF,TGTGCCAGCAGCTTAGGAAGGCGATCGAGCTCCTACAATGAGCAGTTCTTC
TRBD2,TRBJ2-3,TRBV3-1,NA,CASSQEMIAGGDLDTQYF,TGTGCCAGCAGCCAAGAGATGATAGCGGGAGGTGATTTAGATACGCAGTATTTT
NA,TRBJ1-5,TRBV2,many,CASSGGGGAQPQHF,TGTGCCAGCAGTGGTGGTGGGGGTGCACAGCCCCAGCATTTT
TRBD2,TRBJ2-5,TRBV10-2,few,CASSESQRGTQETQYF,TGCGCCAGCAGTGAGTCACAGCGGGGGACACAAGAGACCCAGTACTTC
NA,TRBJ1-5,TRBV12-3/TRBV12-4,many,CASSWGQGAQPQHF,TGTGCCAGCAGTTGGGGGCAGGGAGCTCAGCCCCAGCATTTT
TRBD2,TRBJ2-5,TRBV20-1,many,CSARDSGLAEETQYF,TGCAGTGCTAGAGATTCGGGACTAGCGGAAGAGACCCAGTACTTC
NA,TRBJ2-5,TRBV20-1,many,CSARDLIGGEQETQYF,TGCAGTGCTAGAGATCTGATTGGCGGGGAACAAGAGACCCAGTACTTC
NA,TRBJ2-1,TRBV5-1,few,CASRLGTAGVNGQFF,TGCGCCAGCAGGTTGGGGACAGCGGGAGTTAATGGGCAGTTCTTC
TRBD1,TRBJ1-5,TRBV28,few,CASRGTGDQPQHF,TGTGCCAGCAGAGGGACAGGCGATCAGCCCCAGCATTTT
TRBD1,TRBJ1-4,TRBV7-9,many,CASSLATGGGYEKLFF,TGTGCCAGCAGCTTAGCCACAGGGGGCGGATATGAAAAACTGTTTTTT
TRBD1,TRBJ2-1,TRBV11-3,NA,CASSRRTGGYYNEQFF,TGTGCCAGCAGCCGACGTACAGGGGGCTACTACAATGAGCAGTTCTTC
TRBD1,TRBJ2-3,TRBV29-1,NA,CSVSGTGVTDTQYF,TGCAGCGTCTCTGGGACAGGGGTCACAGATACGCAGTATTTT